This entry lists 27 T cell receptor beta chains sequenced from one sample in a study of patients and donors after allogeneic stem cell transplantation. TCRdb processed the RT-PCR reads anew with MiXCR; each CDR3 protein has one entry. The table has approximately 150,000 distinct CDR3 sequences, about 30% seen once; the top ten hold 3.2%. Input material: blood, either unsorted or a sorted T cell fraction (not recorded which). Receptor source: a human donor who was either an allogeneic HSCT recipient or a stem cell or donor lymphocyte infusion donor (not recorded which). It is not recorded whose cells these are; they may come from a transplant donor.

This chain links TRBV20-1 with TRBJ2-3; D gene uncertain. Germline V CDR1 and CDR2: DFQATT, SNEGSKA (reference sequence). V lost 3 bases, J lost 4 bases, and 11 bases lay in between. The CDR3 is made up of 13 amino acids. The CDR3 spells CSARRLAADTQYF. CDR3 DNA: TGCAGTGCTAGGAGGTTGGCCGCAGATACGCAGTATTTT.

Many counts were recorded for this clonotype. The chain has TRBV5-6 and TRBJ1-2; D is unresolved. V gave up 7 bases and J gave up 3 bases, with 16 bases separating them. CDR1 SGHDT and CDR2 YYEEEE come from the germline V gene. This CDR3 contains 14 residues. The CDR3 here is CASQLVNSDYGYTF. The CDR3 DNA is TGTGCCAGCCAGCTTGTGAATAGTGACTATGGCTACACCTTC. Full variable domain (rest looked up from reference TRBV5-6 and TRBJ1-2): DAGVTQSPTHLIKTRGQQVTLRCSPKSGHDTVSWYQQALGQGPQFIFQYYEEEERQRGNFPDRFSGHQFPNYSSELNVNALLLGDSALYLCASQLVNSDYGYTFGSGTRLTVV.

The chain carries TRBV4-2 and TRBJ2-7, with D possibly being TRBD2 (6 bases). V lost 0 bases and J lost 2, with 11 bases in between. CDR3 size: 15 residues. Germline V lookup: CDR1 LGHNA, CDR2 YNFKEQ. The CDR3 DNA is TGTGCCAGCAGCCAAGAAAGGGACTTCCCCTACGAGCAGTACTTC. Translated, it gives CASSQERDFPYEQYF.

This clonotype has only a few counts. The chain carries TRBV27 and TRBJ2-7, with D perhaps matching TRBD2 (7 bases). The CDR3 spans 14 residues. Trimming took off 5 bases at V and 7 bases at J, with 18 bases between the two ends. Germline CDR1 MNHEY, CDR2 SMNVEV (reference sequence). This chain's CDR3 is CASSRLGGQWEQYF. For the CDR3, the DNA is TGTGCCAGCAGTCGGCTGGGGGGGCAATGGGAGCAGTACTTC.

This rearrangement joins TRBV20-1 to TRBJ2-3, with TRBD2 identical over 7 bases. The ends lost 0 bases at V and 6 bases at J; junction bases unmatched: 12. Germline CDR1 reads DFQATT; CDR2 reads SNEGSKA (reference sequence). The CDR3 is 16 residues long. CDR3: CSARDRSDWEGDTQYF. CDR3 in DNA: TGCAGTGCTAGAGATCGGTCGGACTGGGAGGGCGATACGCAGTATTTT.

V gene TRBV4-1 combines with J gene TRBJ1-1; no definite D call. Trimming cost V 8 bases and J 4 bases, with 29 bases left between them. The CDR3 has 18 residues. Germline values: CDR1 MGHRA, CDR2 YSYEKL. The CDR3 reads CASLSLGSRPSDGTEAFF. In DNA, the CDR3 is TGCGCCAGCCTCTCCCTTGGCAGCCGCCCCTCTGATGGCACTGAAGCTTTCTTT.

The rearrangement uses TRBV10-3 and TRBJ2-7, with 13 bases aligning to TRBD2. The V gene's germline CDR1 is ENHRY and CDR2 SYGVKD. CDR3 length equals 16 residues. Germline trimming cut 4 bases from V and 2 bases from J; bases unmatched to any gene: 5. CDR3 sequence reads: CAISGTSGSLTYEQYF. The DNA of the CDR3 is TGTGCCATCAGTGGGACTAGCGGGAGTCTTACCTACGAGCAGTACTTC.

V and J are TRBV15 and TRBJ2-7, with TRBD2 identical over 10 bases. The germline V gene has CDR1 LNHNV and CDR2 YYDKDF (reference sequence). V shed 2 bases and J 7 bases; nucleotides not matched to a gene: 5. The CDR3 extends over 14 amino acids. CDR3 sequence: CATSRLAGEGEQYF. In DNA, the CDR3 is TGTGCCACCAGCAGACTAGCGGGAGAAGGGGAGCAGTACTTC.

This sequence joins TRBV6-6 and TRBJ2-7, with 13 bases aligning to TRBD2. The V and J ends lost 2 bases and 4 bases, in that order; junction bases with no gene match: 11. This CDR3 has 18 amino acids. The germline CDR1 and CDR2 sequences are MNHNY and SVGAGI (reference sequence). CDR3 region: CASSYPPGLAGREYEQYF. CDR3 coding DNA: TGTGCCAGCAGTTACCCACCGGGACTAGCGGGAAGAGAGTACGAGCAGTACTTC.

This clonotype was seen ten or more times. V gene TRBV12-3 or TRBV12-4 combines with J gene TRBJ1-1; D is unclear. This CDR3 comprises 15 residues. Trimming stripped 2 bases from V and 0 bases from J, with 10 bases between. The CDR3 sequence: CASSLLVNMNTEAFF. In DNA, the CDR3 is TGTGCCAGCAGTTTATTGGTCAACATGAACACTGAAGCTTTCTTT.

CDR3 sequence reads: CASSVGAAENSPLHF. The CDR3 DNA reads TGTGCCAGCAGCGTAGGCGCGGCAGAGAATTCACCCCTCCACTTT. The gene calls are TRBV9 and TRBJ1-6, with D hard to call. CDR3 size: 15 residues. Trimming stripped 0 bases from V and 7 bases from J, with 11 bases between. Germline-derived CDR1 and CDR2 are SGDLS and YYNGEE. Combining the CDR3 with reference TRBV9 and TRBJ1-6 gives the whole variable domain DSGVTQTPKHLITATGQRVTLRCSPRSGDLSVYWYQQSLDQGLQFLIQYYNGEERAKGNILERFSAQQFPDLHSELNLSSLELGDSALYFCASSVGAAENSPLHFGNGTRLTVT.

The rearrangement joins TRBV24-1 to TRBJ2-5, with D unclear. Trimming removed 0 bases from V and 3 bases from J, with 13 bases in between. The CDR3 extends over 16 amino acids. Germline V CDR1 and CDR2: KGHDR, SFDVKD. The CDR3 region is CATSDLLGPGKETQYF. The CDR3 coding sequence is TGTGCCACCAGTGATTTGCTCGGGCCAGGAAAAGAGACCCAGTACTTC.

This rearrangement joins TRBV29-1 to TRBJ2-7; 11 nucleotides line up with TRBD2. In germline, CDR1 is SQVTM, CDR2 ANQGSEA. This CDR3 contains 16 residues. Unmatched junction bases numbered 8, after V lost 4 bases and J lost 0 bases. Written as DNA, the CDR3 is TGCAGCGTTGGTGTAGCGGGAGGGCCAAGCTCCTACGAGCAGTACTTC. This sequence encodes CSVGVAGGPSSYEQYF.

This clonotype has more than one count but fewer than ten. The chain has TRBV5-1 and TRBJ2-6, with 10 positions matching TRBD2. The CDR3 runs 18 residues. The germline V gene has CDR1 SGHRS and CDR2 YFSETQ. V was pared by 2 bases and J by 0 bases, with 5 bases of the junction left unmatched. The CDR3: CASSFLLAGSSGANVLTF. CDR3 sequence (DNA): TGCGCCAGCAGCTTCCTACTAGCGGGGTCCTCTGGGGCCAACGTCCTGACTTTC.

The rearrangement joins TRBV7-9 to TRBJ1-1; a possible D gene is TRBD1 (6 bases). The germline V and J ends were trimmed by 7 bases and 4 bases, with 13 bases remaining between them. Germline loops: CDR1 SEHNR, CDR2 FQNEAQ (reference sequence). The CDR3 spans 13 residues. The DNA of the CDR3 is TGTGCCAGCACCCTACAGGGTCGCACTGAAGCTTTCTTT. Protein: CASTLQGRTEAFF.

The chain is built from TRBV7-8 and TRBJ1-2; 8 positions match TRBD1. CDR3 length: 14 amino acids. The trim removed 1 base at V and 8 bases at J, leaving 6 bases unmatched. Per germline, CDR1 SGHVS and CDR2 FQNEAQ. CDR3 amino acids: CASSLVAGGYGYTF. CDR3 bases: TGTGCCAGCAGCTTAGTTGCAGGGGGCTACGGCTACACCTTC. The whole variable domain, filled in from reference TRBV7-8 and TRBJ1-2, reads GAGVSQSPRYKVAKRGQDVALRCDPISGHVSLFWYQQALGQGPEFLTYFQNEAQLDKSGLPSDRFFAERPEGSVSTLKIQRTQQEDSAVYLCASSLVAGGYGYTFGSGTRLTVV.

The chain uses TRBV14 and TRBJ2-1; the match to TRBD2 covers 10 bases. Germline trimming cut 4 bases from V and 9 bases from J; bases unmatched to any gene: 6. Germline CDR1 SGHDN, CDR2 FVKESK. The CDR3 consists of 14 residues. The CDR3 nucleotides read TGTGCCAGCAGCCCGGGACTAGCGATCGCTGAGCAGTTCTTC. Encoded protein: CASSPGLAIAEQFF.

This clonotype was observed a handful of times. The chain has TRBV24-1 and TRBJ2-1; D is perhaps TRBD2 (5 bases). The V end lost 3 bases, the J end lost 4 bases, and 6 bases lay between the germline ends. CDR1 is KGHDR and CDR2 is SFDVKD in the germline V gene. The length of the CDR3 is 13 residues. Written as DNA, the CDR3 is TGTGCCACCAGTGATGGAGGATACAATGAGCAGTTCTTC. It encodes CATSDGGYNEQFF.

The chain couples TRBV7-2 to TRBJ2-7; D is possibly TRBD2 (6 bases). The CDR3 consists of 12 residues. From germline, CDR1 is SGHTA and CDR2 FQGNSA. The germline V and J ends were trimmed by 5 bases and 4 bases, with 9 bases remaining between them. The CDR3: CASSRRAYEQYF. The CDR3 DNA sequence: TGTGCCAGCAGCCGGAGGGCTTACGAGCAGTACTTC.

This chain uses TRBV5-8 with TRBJ2-7; 9 bases line up with TRBD1. This CDR3 is 14 amino acids long. V was pared by 2 bases and J by 4 bases, with 4 bases of the junction left unmatched. Germline CDR1 reads SGHTS; CDR2 reads YDEGEE. For the CDR3, the DNA is TGTGCCAGCAGCTTTACCGGACAGGGGTACGAGCAGTACTTC. Translation: CASSFTGQGYEQYF.

This clonotype was seen more than once but under ten times. The J gene is TRBJ2-7, the V gene TRBV12-3 or TRBV12-4, with a tentative D call TRBD2 (5 bases). Trimming pared 8 bases from V and 0 bases from J, leaving 5 bases between. This CDR3 is built from 11 residues. The CDR3 DNA follows: TGTGCCAGCGGAGGCTCCTACGAGCAGTACTTC. Its translation is CASGGSYEQYF.

In this sample, this clonotype turned up a few times. V is TRBV7-2 and J is TRBJ1-2; D may be TRBD1 (5 bases). Germline assignment: CDR1 SGHTA and CDR2 FQGNSA. V was trimmed by 5 bases and J by 6 bases, leaving 16 bases between them. The CDR3 is made up of 14 amino acids. Here the CDR3 DNA reads TGTGCCAGCAGCAGAGAGAGGACAAGCCATGGCTACACCTTC. Protein sequence: CASSRERTSHGYTF.

This clonotype was counted between two and nine times. V usage is TRBV12-5 and J usage is TRBJ2-2, with D unresolved. V dropped 6 bases and J dropped 5 bases, with 4 bases sitting between them. CDR1 and CDR2 from the germline V gene are LGHNT and FRNRAP. The CDR3 totals 11 residues. DNA of the CDR3: TGTGCTAGTGGGAATACCGGGGAGCTGTTTTTT. This encodes CASGNTGELFF.

This rearrangement joins TRBV6-6 to TRBJ1-5, with 10 bases aligning to TRBD1. The CDR3 contains 14 residues. The junction had 7 bases not matched to a gene; V was cut back by 5 bases and J by 9 bases. Per the germline V gene, CDR1 is MNHNY and CDR2 is SVGAGI (reference sequence). The CDR3 DNA follows: TGTGCCAGCAGTCATGGACAGGGGGTTCTGCCCCAGCATTTT. Translation: CASSHGQGVLPQHF.

J is TRBJ2-7 and V is TRBV29-1; 9 nucleotides align to TRBD1. CDR3 length equals 14 residues. Germline values: CDR1 SQVTM, CDR2 ANQGSEA. The V gene end was trimmed by 6 bases and the J gene end by 4 bases; junction bases not matched to a gene: 10. CDR3 sequence reads: CSVAGGQGSYEQYF. The CDR3 DNA follows: TGCAGCGTCGCCGGGGGACAGGGATCTTACGAGCAGTACTTC.

This clonotype occurred many times. J is TRBJ1-3 and V is TRBV15; D is unclear. V shed 0 bases and J shed 0 bases, with 6 bases lying between them. Per germline, CDR1 LNHNV and CDR2 YYDKDF (reference sequence). There are 15 residues in the CDR3. This CDR3 reads CATSREAISGNTIYF. CDR3 in DNA: TGTGCCACCAGCAGAGAGGCCATCTCTGGAAACACCATATATTTT.

This clonotype was seen only a few times. The rearrangement links TRBV7-9 to TRBJ2-7; no firm D call. Deletions cut 2 bases from V and 2 bases from J, with 13 bases between. The CDR3 contains 15 residues. Germline values: CDR1 SEHNR, CDR2 FQNEAQ (reference sequence). CDR3 residues: CASSLPDLAAYEQYF. DNA for the CDR3: TGTGCCAGCAGCTTACCTGACCTTGCGGCCTACGAGCAGTACTTC.